Listed below are T cell receptor beta chains from one sample, sequenced in a study of T cell repertoires in cytomegalovirus infection. TCRdb passed the reads through MiXCR, listing each CDR3 protein once. The data show roughly 500,000 distinct CDR3 sequences, with 16% seen just once and roughly 25% held by the top ten. The specimen was CD8+ T cells from PBMCs. The receptors were sampled from a human donor in good health (CMV status not recorded). Some clones in this sample may be carry-over from other donors' samples. Both conserved end residues are part of each CDR3. A D gene is named only where the DNA matches it firmly. The listing skips clone size in some rows; elsewhere it reads once, few, many or a size class.

J gene,D gene,V gene,clone size,CDR3 protein,CDR3 DNA
TRBJ2-7,TRBD1,TRBV2,few,CASANPGQGYYEQYF,TGTGCCAGCGCCAATCCGGGACAGGGTTACTACGAGCAGTACTTC
TRBJ1-1,TRBD1,TRBV27,-,CANSFLGQEAFF,TGTGCCAACAGTTTCCTGGGACAGGAGGCTTTCTTT
TRBJ2-2,TRBD1,TRBV24-1,many,CATSDLGTDNTGELFF,TGTGCCACCAGTGATTTGGGGACAGACAACACCGGGGAGCTGTTTTTT
TRBJ2-1,-,TRBV15,few,CATSRELVGTKNEQFF,TGTGCCACCAGCAGAGAACTAGTCGGGACCAAAAATGAGCAGTTCTTC
TRBJ2-1,TRBD2,TRBV13,-,CASSLGGLVSYNEQFF,TGTGCCAGCAGCTTAGGGGGACTAGTATCCTACAATGAGCAGTTCTTC
TRBJ1-5,-,TRBV24-1,-,CATSVLSGPFPSPCSNQPQHF,TGTGCCACCAGTGTCCTCTCGGGACCGTTTCCTAGTCCGTGTAGCAATCAGCCCCAGCATTTT
TRBJ2-7,TRBD2,TRBV5-1,many,CASSQNQAGDPISYEQYF,TGCGCCAGCAGCCAGAACCAAGCGGGAGACCCTATTTCCTACGAGCAGTACTTC
TRBJ2-3,-,TRBV6-1,many,CASSELGLGQRGDTQYF,TGTGCCAGCAGTGAATTGGGCCTAGGACAGAGGGGGGATACGCAGTATTTT
TRBJ2-1,-,TRBV9,few,CASSTPRGGGPSREQFF,TGTGCCAGCAGCACCCCCAGGGGGGGGGGGCCCTCCCGGGAGCAGTTCTTC
TRBJ1-1,TRBD1,TRBV15,-,CATRTGGNDAFF,TGTGCCACCAGGACAGGGGGCAATGACGCTTTCTTT
TRBJ1-1,-,TRBV5-5,-,CASSLEDRVPEPPEAFF,TGTGCCAGCAGCTTGGAAGACCGGGTCCCGGAGCCGCCTGAAGCTTTCTTT
TRBJ2-5,-,TRBV11-2,-,CASSTQETPYF,TGTGCCAGCAGCACTCAAGAGACCCCGTACTTC
TRBJ2-2,TRBD1,TRBV28,few,CASRQGANGELFF,TGTGCCAGCCGACAGGGGGCGAACGGGGAGCTGTTTTTT
TRBJ2-1,TRBD2,TRBV9,many,CASRGGPSDEQFF,TGTGCCAGCAGGGGAGGGCCCTCAGACGAGCAGTTCTTC
TRBJ2-3,TRBD2,TRBV10-1,many,CASSELLGGSTQYF,TGCGCCAGCAGTGAGTTACTCGGGGGGTCGACGCAGTATTTT
TRBJ1-1,-,TRBV19,few,CASSGGSEAFF,TGTGCCAGTAGTGGAGGGAGTGAAGCTTTCTTT
TRBJ1-5,TRBD1,TRBV24-1,few,CATRDTGVNQPQHF,TGTGCCACCAGGGACACAGGGGTTAATCAGCCCCAGCATTTT
TRBJ2-3,TRBD1,TRBV11-2,many,CASSPGQGDTDTQYF,TGTGCCAGCAGCCCCGGACAGGGGGACACAGATACGCAGTATTTT
TRBJ2-7,-,TRBV7-8,many,CASSLNTGTYEQYF,TGTGCCAGCAGCTTAAATACGGGGACCTACGAGCAGTACTTC
TRBJ2-7,-,TRBV27,-,CASSRDLSYEQYF,TGTGCCAGCAGCCGGGACCTCTCCTACGAGCAGTACTTC
TRBJ1-2,-,TRBV10-3,few,CAISDPDSGGGYTF,TGTGCCATCAGTGACCCGGACAGCGGAGGGGGCTACACCTTC
TRBJ2-5,-,TRBV7-6,many,CASSLAGEYQETQYF,TGTGCCAGCAGCTTAGCGGGCGAGTACCAAGAGACCCAGTACTTC
TRBJ2-7,TRBD2,TRBV12-3/TRBV12-4,few,CASSRTSDSYEQYF,TGTGCCAGCAGCCGGACTAGCGACTCCTACGAGCAGTACTTC
TRBJ1-1,-,TRBV20-1,-,CSANRARRLRDTEAFF,TGCAGTGCTAACAGGGCTCGGAGGCTCAGAGACACTGAAGCTTTCTTT
TRBJ1-5,-,TRBV19,-,CASSPQGNDQPQHF,TGTGCCAGTAGTCCCCAGGGGAATGATCAGCCCCAGCATTTT
TRBJ2-5,TRBD2,TRBV7-8,many,CASSLAHRLAGALQETQYF,TGTGCCAGCAGCTTAGCGCATAGACTAGCGGGCGCCTTACAAGAGACCCAGTACTTC
TRBJ2-3,TRBD2,TRBV20-1,-,CSAATSGLRTDTQYF,TGCAGTGCCGCCACTAGCGGTCTTAGAACAGATACGCAGTATTTT
TRBJ1-1,-,TRBV6-1,many,CASSGGRSNTEAFF,TGTGCCAGCAGCGGGGGCCGCTCGAACACTGAAGCTTTCTTT
TRBJ2-6,-,TRBV7-6,-,CASSPEIGPSGANVLTF,TGTGCCAGCAGCCCGGAGATAGGGCCTTCTGGGGCCAACGTCCTGACTTTC
TRBJ2-7,-,TRBV6-5,-,CASSYSDFNNYEQYF,TGTGCCAGCAGTTACTCTGACTTCAACAACTACGAGCAGTACTTC
TRBJ1-2,-,TRBV7-2,many,CASSDPVGANYGYTF,TGTGCCAGCAGCGACCCTGTGGGGGCCAACTATGGCTACACCTTC
TRBJ2-1,TRBD2,TRBV9,few,CASNPGGRNEQFF,TGTGCCAGCAACCCCGGGGGGAGAAATGAGCAGTTCTTC
TRBJ2-5,-,TRBV7-9,few,CASSPFGTPDKETQYF,TGTGCCAGCAGCCCGTTTGGGACACCGGACAAAGAGACCCAGTACTTC
TRBJ1-5,-,TRBV4-1,many,CASSRIHRDGSNQPQHF,TGCGCCAGCAGCCGCATACACAGGGATGGGAGCAATCAGCCCCAGCATTTT
TRBJ2-5,TRBD2,TRBV7-2,many,CASSLAKTSGHPRQETQYF,TGTGCCAGCAGCTTAGCGAAAACTAGCGGGCATCCTCGGCAAGAGACCCAGTACTTC
TRBJ2-5,TRBD2,TRBV5-4,-,CASWGGRAGETQYF,TGTGCCAGCTGGGGGGGAAGGGCAGGAGAGACCCAGTACTTC
TRBJ1-6,-,TRBV2,few,CASSEKGQHNSPLHF,TGTGCCAGCAGTGAAAAAGGACAGCATAATTCACCCCTCCACTTT
TRBJ1-5,-,TRBV27,many,CASSSGRLASNQPQHF,TGTGCCAGCAGTTCAGGACGGTTGGCGAGCAATCAGCCCCAGCATTTT
TRBJ1-2,-,TRBV19,-,CASTMGGTGYTF,TGTGCCAGTACCATGGGTGGGACTGGCTACACCTTC
TRBJ1-2,-,TRBV5-6,few,CASTGPTVGYTF,TGTGCCAGCACCGGTCCCACGGTTGGCTACACCTTC
TRBJ2-2,-,TRBV2,few,CASSVEREDTGELFF,TGTGCCAGCAGTGTGGAGAGGGAAGACACCGGGGAGCTGTTTTTT
TRBJ2-2,-,TRBV10-3,few,CAISESGLDSGELFF,TGTGCCATCAGTGAGTCCGGACTGGACAGCGGGGAGCTGTTTTTT
TRBJ2-1,TRBD2,TRBV12-3/TRBV12-4,many,CASSPSSGRRGEQFF,TGTGCCAGCAGTCCCTCTAGCGGGAGGAGGGGTGAGCAGTTCTTC
TRBJ1-2,-,TRBV10-3,-,CAISVKGLDYGYTF,TGTGCCATCAGTGTAAAAGGTTTGGACTATGGCTACACCTTC